Shown below are 27 T cell receptor beta chains from a single sample sequenced in a study of cytomegalovirus exposure and HLA in healthy donors. The study ran its PCR with 60 Vbeta and 13 Jbeta primers. Generated by immunoSEQ multiplex PCR, the TCRdb table keeps only in-frame clones and is missing some. Here the sample spans 140,000 or so clones, around 75% being singletons. Input material: PBMCs. All receptors come from a female donor in good health and CMV-seronegative.

The V and J genes are TRBV5-6 and TRBJ2-3; D is unclear. V was clipped by 4 bases and J by 0 bases, with 6 bases between them. The CDR3 loop spans 13 amino acids. The germline V gene has CDR1 SGHDT and CDR2 YYEEEE. The CDR3 is CASSRSSTDTQYF. Written as DNA, the CDR3 is TGTGCCAGCAGCCGGTCTAGCACAGATACGCAGTATTTT.

The chain recombines TRBV2 with TRBJ1-1; no firm D call. V was pared by 3 bases and J by 1 base, with 3 bases between. The CDR3 runs 12 residues. Looked up from germline, CDR1 is SNHLY and CDR2 is FYNNEI. The CDR3 region is CASSDSNTEAFF. The CDR3 DNA sequence: TGTGCCAGCAGTGACTCGAACACTGAAGCTTTCTTT.

The gene calls are TRBV28 and TRBJ1-2, with TRBD1 matching over 9 bases. Germline CDR1 reads MDHEN; CDR2 reads SYDVKM. V lost 6 bases, J lost 3 bases, and 8 bases stayed unmatched. The CDR3 loop spans 15 amino acids. CDR3: CASSQTGGVDYGYTF. DNA of the CDR3: TGTGCCAGCAGCCAAACAGGGGGCGTGGACTATGGCTACACCTTC.

This clone was seen only once. The V gene is TRBV7-2, the J gene TRBJ2-1; D is uncertain. CDR3 size: 15 residues. Per germline, CDR1 SGHTA and CDR2 FQGNSA. V was trimmed by 4 bases and J by 5 bases, leaving 15 bases between them. The CDR3 nucleotides are TGTGCCAGCAGCTCCCGACCGACTCGAAACAATGAGCAGTTCTTC. It yields the protein CASSSRPTRNNEQFF. The full variable domain, rest sourced from reference TRBV7-2 and TRBJ2-1, is GAGVSQSPSNKVTEKGKDVELRCDPISGHTALYWYRQSLGQGLEFLIYFQGNSAPDKSGLPSDRFSAERTGGSVSTLTIQRTQQEDSAVYLCASSSRPTRNNEQFFGPGTRLTVL.

The chain employs TRBV5-6 and TRBJ2-7, with TRBD1 identical over 10 bases. This CDR3 is built from 15 residues. Germline CDR1 and CDR2: SGHDT and YYEEEE. Trimming took 5 bases from V and 4 from J; bases not matched to a gene: 9. The CDR3 loop reads CASSSPGTGEYEQYF. CDR3 coding DNA: TGTGCCAGCAGTTCCCCCGGGACAGGGGAATACGAGCAGTACTTC.

This clone was seen a handful of times. The chain couples TRBV10-2 to TRBJ2-7; TRBD2 agrees at 10 bases. The junction had 6 bases not matched to a gene; V was cut back by 6 bases and J by 4 bases. Germline lookup yields CDR1 WSHSY and CDR2 SAAADI. The CDR3 has 14 amino acids. DNA of the CDR3: TGCGCCAGCAGCGTCGGACTAGCGGTATACGAGCAGTACTTC. Protein product: CASSVGLAVYEQYF.

J is TRBJ1-2 and V is TRBV5-1; tentative D call: TRBD1 (5 bases). This CDR3 is 15 amino acids long. Germline V gene data show CDR1 as SGHRS and CDR2 as YFSETQ. V was trimmed by 0 bases and J by 1 base, leaving 10 bases between them. CDR3 in amino acids: CASSLGQGGNYGYTF. In DNA, the CDR3 is TGCGCCAGCAGCTTGGGGCAGGGTGGTAACTATGGCTACACCTTC.

The chain recombines TRBV5-6 with TRBJ2-7, with 9 bases identical to TRBD2. Per the germline V gene, CDR1 is SGHDT and CDR2 is YYEEEE. The CDR3 covers 16 residues. V shed 4 bases, J shed 1 base, and the junction held 9 bases outside the gene matches. In nucleotides, the CDR3 is TGTGCCAGCAGCGAAAATGGGCGGGAGGGGTCCTACGAGCAGTACTTC. It translates to CASSENGREGSYEQYF. The full variable domain, its missing parts supplied by reference TRBV5-6 and TRBJ2-7, is DAGVTQSPTHLIKTRGQQVTLRCSPKSGHDTVSWYQQALGQGPQFIFQYYEEEERQRGNFPDRFSGHQFPNYSSELNVNALLLGDSALYLCASSENGREGSYEQYFGPGTRLTVT.

The chain employs TRBV27 and TRBJ2-3; tentatively, D is TRBD2 (6 bases). With 5 bases removed from V and 6 bases from J, the gap between germline ends came to 21 bases. This CDR3 has 16 residues. The germline V gene encodes CDR1 MNHEY and CDR2 SMNVEV (reference sequence). The CDR3 spells CASSHNSGKTSDTQYF. Here the CDR3 DNA reads TGTGCCAGCAGTCATAATAGCGGAAAGACATCCGATACGCAGTATTTT.

This sequence joins TRBV6-5 and TRBJ1-6, with TRBD1 identical over 7 bases. The CDR3 runs 14 residues. J gave up 5 bases and V 6 bases, and 4 bases lay outside the gene matches. Per the germline V gene, CDR1 is MNHEY and CDR2 is SVGAGI. In DNA form, the CDR3 reads TGTGCCAGCAGGGGGACAGCCGATAATTCACCCCTCCACTTT. It encodes CASRGTADNSPLHF.

The chain joins TRBV28 to TRBJ1-2; D might be TRBD1 (5 bases). This CDR3 is 16 amino acids long. CDR1 is MDHEN, CDR2 SYDVKM, per germline. With 3 bases removed from V and 4 bases from J, the gap between germline ends came to 18 bases. The CDR3 protein is CASSLGRANLGYGYTF. CDR3 nucleotides: TGTGCCAGCAGTTTGGGCAGGGCAAACCTGGGCTATGGCTACACCTTC.

The chain joins TRBV5-1 to TRBJ2-7; D remains ambiguous. This CDR3 is 11 amino acids long. The germline gives CDR1 SGHRS, CDR2 YFSETQ. The germline V and J ends were trimmed by 6 bases and 2 bases, with 6 bases remaining between them. CDR3 coding DNA: TGCGCCAGCACGCCTACCTACGAGCAGTACTTC. As protein: CASTPTYEQYF.

The chain recombines TRBV9 with TRBJ1-1; 9 bases align to TRBD1. Germline assignment: CDR1 SGDLS and CDR2 YYNGEE. The CDR3 has 14 amino acids. The junction had 4 bases not matched to a gene; V was cut back by 0 bases and J by 7 bases. CDR3 sequence reads: CASSVAGGQGEAFF. In nucleotides, the CDR3 is TGTGCCAGCAGCGTAGCTGGGGGACAGGGTGAAGCTTTCTTT.

CDR3: CASSPEVGEGNQPQHF. DNA for the CDR3: TGTGCCAGCAGCCCAGAGGTGGGGGAGGGCAATCAGCCCCAGCATTTT. This chain joins TRBV11-2 and TRBJ1-5; TRBD1 might be the D (5 bases). Germline V CDR1 and CDR2: SGHAT, FQNNGV. Trimming left V 5 bases short and J 2 bases short, with 16 bases between. CDR3 length: 16 residues.

The rearrangement uses TRBV6-5 and TRBJ1-1; TRBD1 matches 9 bases. Trimming cost V 6 bases and J 3 bases; bases outside gene matches: 5. The CDR3 has 14 residues. Looked up from germline, CDR1 is MNHEY and CDR2 is SVGAGI. CDR3 in DNA: TGTGCCAGCAGCTTCCGGGACAGGGACACTGAAGCTTTCTTT. It codes for CASSFRDRDTEAFF.

The chain carries TRBV7-3 and TRBJ2-1, with unresolved D. The length of the CDR3 is 13 residues. The germline V and J ends were trimmed by 0 bases and 5 bases, with 5 bases remaining between them. Germline V CDR1 and CDR2: SGHTA, FQGTGA. The DNA for the CDR3 is TGTGCCAGCAGCTTAACGCCAGACAATGAGCAGTTCTTC. It encodes CASSLTPDNEQFF.

The CDR3 is CASSSGQSLNTEAFF. The CDR3 nucleotides are TGTGCCAGTAGTTCAGGACAGAGTCTGAACACTGAAGCTTTCTTT. The chain has TRBV19 and TRBJ1-1; tentatively, D is TRBD1 (6 bases). Trimming left V 5 bases short and J 0 bases short, with 13 bases between. The germline V gene has CDR1 LNHDA and CDR2 SQIVND (reference sequence). The CDR3 loop spans 15 amino acids.

This chain uses TRBV5-1 with TRBJ1-1, with TRBD1 as a possible D gene (6 bases). Germline V lookup: CDR1 SGHRS, CDR2 YFSETQ. V was cut by 4 bases and J by 5 bases, with 12 bases left in between. The CDR3 runs to 13 residues. The CDR3: CASSPQGDTEAFF. The CDR3 DNA reads as TGCGCCAGCAGCCCACAGGGAGATACTGAAGCTTTCTTT. Full variable domain (rest looked up from reference TRBV5-1 and TRBJ1-1): KAGVTQTPRYLIKTRGQQVTLSCSPISGHRSVSWYQQTPGQGLQFLFEYFSETQRNKGNFPGRFSGRQFSNSRSEMNVSTLELGDSALYLCASSPQGDTEAFFGQGTRLTVV.

This clone was counted a single time. The rearrangement joins TRBV19 to TRBJ2-7; a weak D match, TRBD2 (7 bases). V lost 3 bases to trimming and J lost 4 bases, with 16 bases between them. Germline V gene lookup returns CDR1 LNHDA and CDR2 SQIVND (reference sequence). This CDR3 comprises 15 residues. The CDR3 loop is CASSIMAGATYEQYF. DNA of the CDR3: TGTGCCAGTAGTATTATGGCGGGGGCAACATACGAGCAGTACTTC.

CDR3 residues: CASSRDGLSTDTQYF. In DNA, the CDR3 is TGTGCCAGCAGCCGGGACGGACTAAGCACAGATACGCAGTATTTT. The V gene is TRBV7-9, the J gene TRBJ2-3; perhaps TRBD2 as D (6 bases). The CDR3 spans 15 residues. The germline V and J ends were trimmed by 5 bases and 0 bases, with 12 bases remaining between them. The germline V gene has CDR1 SEHNR and CDR2 FQNEAQ (reference sequence).

This rearrangement joins TRBV5-1 to TRBJ1-1; a possible D gene is TRBD1 (6 bases). Germline V CDR1 and CDR2: SGHRS, YFSETQ. Between the trimmed V and J ends, which lost 4 bases and 1 base, there was a span of 8 bases. There are 13 residues in the CDR3. The CDR3 loop reads CASSGQWNTEAFF. DNA for the CDR3: TGCGCCAGCAGCGGACAGTGGAACACTGAAGCTTTCTTT.

The rearrangement joins TRBV7-9 to TRBJ1-2; D is uncertain. V was trimmed by 0 bases and J by 7 bases, leaving 9 bases between them. The CDR3 runs to 13 residues. The germline V gene has CDR1 SEHNR and CDR2 FQNEAQ (reference sequence). The CDR3 spells CASSLAEGFGYTF. The CDR3 DNA reads as TGTGCCAGCAGCTTAGCTGAGGGTTTTGGCTACACCTTC.

There are a few counts of this clone. The J gene is TRBJ2-7, the V gene TRBV11-2; 8 bases fit TRBD1. The CDR3 is 16 residues long. Germline CDR1 and CDR2: SGHAT and FQNNGV. V trimming: 5 bases; J trimming: 2 bases; junction bases outside the gene matches: 11. CDR3 protein: CASSPLNRQGTYEQYF. The CDR3 DNA reads as TGTGCCAGCAGCCCCTTAAATCGACAGGGGACCTACGAGCAGTACTTC.

The V gene is TRBV9, the J gene TRBJ1-2; 9 nucleotides align to TRBD1. Trimming cost V 4 bases and J 2 bases; bases outside gene matches: 9. CDR1 SGDLS and CDR2 YYNGEE come from the germline V gene. The CDR3 totals 16 residues. DNA of the CDR3: TGTGCCAGCAGCCCCCTGTCGGGACAGGGCAACTATGGCTACACCTTC. The encoded protein is CASSPLSGQGNYGYTF.

This chain links TRBV19 with TRBJ1-1; D might be TRBD1 (6 bases). Trimming stripped 10 bases from V and 5 bases from J, with 20 bases between. CDR1 LNHDA and CDR2 SQIVND come from the germline V gene (reference sequence). The CDR3 length is 14 residues. The CDR3 loop is CATYPGNRETEAFF. The DNA of the CDR3 is TGTGCCACCTACCCCGGGAACAGGGAGACTGAAGCTTTCTTT.

The V call is TRBV5-1, the J call TRBJ2-7; 9 nucleotides align to TRBD1. The CDR3 contains 15 residues. Germline trimming cut 1 base from V and 4 bases from J; bases unmatched to any gene: 6. Germline-derived CDR1 and CDR2 are SGHRS and YFSETQ. CDR3 residues: CASSLRGQGEYEQYF. The CDR3 region has the DNA TGCGCCAGCAGCTTGAGGGGACAGGGAGAATACGAGCAGTACTTC.

The DNA for the CDR3 is TGTGCCAGCTTAAAGCCGAACACCGGGGAGCTGTTTTTT. Amino acids: CASLKPNTGELFF. The chain couples TRBV6-5 to TRBJ2-2; D unresolved. This CDR3 comprises 13 residues. The ends were cut back, 8 bases at V and 0 bases at J, with 7 bases in the middle. The germline V gene has CDR1 MNHEY and CDR2 SVGAGI.